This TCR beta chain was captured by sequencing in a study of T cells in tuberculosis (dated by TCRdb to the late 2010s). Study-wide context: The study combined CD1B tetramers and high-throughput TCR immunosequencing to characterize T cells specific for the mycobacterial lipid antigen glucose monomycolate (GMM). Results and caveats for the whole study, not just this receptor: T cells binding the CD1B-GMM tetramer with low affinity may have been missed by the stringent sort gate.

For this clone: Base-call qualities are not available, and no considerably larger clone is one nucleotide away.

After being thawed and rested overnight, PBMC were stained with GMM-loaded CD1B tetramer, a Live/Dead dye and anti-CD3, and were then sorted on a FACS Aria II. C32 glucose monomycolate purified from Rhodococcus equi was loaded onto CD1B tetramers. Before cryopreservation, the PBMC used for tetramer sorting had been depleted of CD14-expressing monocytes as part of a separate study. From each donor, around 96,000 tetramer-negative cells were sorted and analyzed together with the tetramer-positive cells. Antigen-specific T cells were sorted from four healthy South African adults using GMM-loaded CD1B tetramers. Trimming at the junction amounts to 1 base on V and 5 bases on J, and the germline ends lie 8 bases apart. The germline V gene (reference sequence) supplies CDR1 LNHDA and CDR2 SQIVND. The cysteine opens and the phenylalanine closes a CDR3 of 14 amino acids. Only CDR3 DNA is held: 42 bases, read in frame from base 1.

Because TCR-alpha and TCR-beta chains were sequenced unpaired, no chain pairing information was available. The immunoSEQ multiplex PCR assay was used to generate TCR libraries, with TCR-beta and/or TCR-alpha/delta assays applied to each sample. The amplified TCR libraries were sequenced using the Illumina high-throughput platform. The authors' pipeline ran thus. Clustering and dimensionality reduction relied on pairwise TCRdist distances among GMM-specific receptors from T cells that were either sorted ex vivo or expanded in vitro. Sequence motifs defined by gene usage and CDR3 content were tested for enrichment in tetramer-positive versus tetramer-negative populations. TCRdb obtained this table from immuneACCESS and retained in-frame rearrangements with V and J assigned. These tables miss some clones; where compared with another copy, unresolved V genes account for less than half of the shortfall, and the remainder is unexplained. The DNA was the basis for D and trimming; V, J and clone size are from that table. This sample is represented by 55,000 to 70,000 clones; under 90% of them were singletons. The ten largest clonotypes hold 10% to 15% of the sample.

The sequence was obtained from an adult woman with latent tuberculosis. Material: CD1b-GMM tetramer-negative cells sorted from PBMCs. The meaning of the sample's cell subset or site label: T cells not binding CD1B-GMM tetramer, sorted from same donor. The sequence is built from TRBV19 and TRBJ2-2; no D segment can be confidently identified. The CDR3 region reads CASSIAGPTGELFF. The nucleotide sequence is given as TGTGCCAGTAGTATAGCTGGCCCTACCGGGGAGCTGTTTTTT.